These T cell receptor beta chains were read from a single sample in a study of identical twins. TCRdb reprocessed the 5' RACE reads via MiXCR and lists one record per CDR3 protein. The table records hundreds of thousands of distinct CDR3 sequences, roughly 7% of them present only once. The same sample was also studied in work on yellow fever vaccine responses in identical twins.

Sequenced sample: memory (CD45RO+) T cells sorted from blood. The receptors were gathered from a woman under 30 in good health. Each CDR3 is given with its conserved first and last residue. The D gene is left open where the match is weak. Clone size appears in some rows only: once, few, many, or a class for an expanded clone.

CDR3 DNA,CDR3 protein,D gene,clone size,J gene,V gene
TGTGCCAGCACCGAACAGGGGGCCGGGGAGCTGTTTTTT,CASTEQGAGELFF,TRBD1,many,TRBJ2-2,TRBV12-3/TRBV12-4
TGTGCCAGTAGTGTTATCATAGTAACCTACAATGAGCAGTTCTTC,CASSVIIVTYNEQFF,.,many,TRBJ2-1,TRBV19
TGTGCCAGCAGCTTAACGGGACAGGCCCAGGGGGGCTACACCTTC,CASSLTGQAQGGYTF,TRBD1,many,TRBJ1-2,TRBV7-9
TGTGCCAGCAGTTTATCGACGAGCGGGATACCACCGGGGACCCAGTACTTC,CASSLSTSGIPPGTQYF,TRBD2,.,TRBJ2-5,TRBV12-3/TRBV12-4
TGTGCCAGCAGCTCTGAATATAATTCACCCCTCCACTTT,CASSSEYNSPLHF,.,many,TRBJ1-6,TRBV7-8
TGTGCCAGCAGTACCCCGGACAGGGGTAATGAGCAGTTCTTC,CASSTPDRGNEQFF,TRBD1,.,TRBJ2-1,TRBV6-1
TGTGCCAGCAGGGCCGGGACATTAACCTACAATGAGCAGTTCTTC,CASRAGTLTYNEQFF,.,few,TRBJ2-1,TRBV28
TGTGCCACCAGCACCGGACTAGCCAAATACAATGAGCAGTTCTTC,CATSTGLAKYNEQFF,TRBD2,few,TRBJ2-1,TRBV15
TGCGCCAGCAGCACCGGACTAGCGGGGTTGGAGACCCAGTACTTC,CASSTGLAGLETQYF,TRBD2,many,TRBJ2-5,TRBV5-1
TGTGCCACCAGTGATTGGGGGGGACGAGAGACCCAGTACTTC,CATSDWGGRETQYF,TRBD2,many,TRBJ2-5,TRBV24-1
TGCGCCAGCAGCCAGATAACGGCCGCAACTAATGAAAAACTGTTTTTT,CASSQITAATNEKLFF,.,.,TRBJ1-4,TRBV4-1